The present T cell receptor (beta chain) was sequenced within a study of CD4+ T cells in melanoma. Regarding the study as a whole: Diverse differentiation states were reported for melanoma neoantigen-specific CD4+ T cells. CD8+ T cell, macrophage and B cell function reportedly correlated with neoantigen-specific CD4+ T cells.

As for this clone: What it binds is unknown.

CDR1 MNHEY and CDR2 SMNVEV come from the germline V gene (reference sequence). The CDR3 runs to 13 residues. The V end lost 3 bases, the J end lost 6 bases, and 12 bases lay between the germline ends. The assay was immunoSEQ multiplex PCR, and TCRdb's table has in-frame clones only and misses some. The sample records roughly 4,700 clones, roughly two thirds being singletons. The rearrangement joins TRBV27 to TRBJ2-7; D gene uncertain. This clonotype originated in a human donor with melanoma. Material: cells from a culture (not recorded whether cultured in vitro). CDR3: CASSLPGLSEQYF. The CDR3 bases are TGTGCCAGCAGTTTGCCCGGGTTGAGCGAGCAGTACTTC.